Sequencing of this T cell receptor (beta chain) was carried out in a study of identical twins. Concerning this clonotype: What it binds is unknown.

Study results and limitations: The models systematically underestimated how much out-of-frame TCR alpha was shared in monozygotic twins. Insertions were reduced in abundant cord blood beta clonotypes but not in memory repertoires.

The CDR3 has 14 residues. V was shortened by 9 bases and J by 8 bases, with 20 bases between the two germline ends. TCRdb re-called the 5' RACE reads through MiXCR, storing one row per CDR3 protein. The sample lists 500,000 to 650,000 distinct CDR3 sequences; 20% to 25% were seen once. The data also belong to a second study, concerning yellow fever vaccine responses in identical twins.

The sequencing sample was made of CD4+ T cells sorted from blood. This chain uses TRBV12-3 or TRBV12-4 with TRBJ2-1; D perhaps matches TRBD2 (6 bases). The receptor comes from a woman under 30 in good health. CDR3 protein: CASSNDREYDEQFF. Written as DNA, the CDR3 is TGTGCCAGTTCGAACGACCGGGAGTACGATGAGCAGTTCTTC.